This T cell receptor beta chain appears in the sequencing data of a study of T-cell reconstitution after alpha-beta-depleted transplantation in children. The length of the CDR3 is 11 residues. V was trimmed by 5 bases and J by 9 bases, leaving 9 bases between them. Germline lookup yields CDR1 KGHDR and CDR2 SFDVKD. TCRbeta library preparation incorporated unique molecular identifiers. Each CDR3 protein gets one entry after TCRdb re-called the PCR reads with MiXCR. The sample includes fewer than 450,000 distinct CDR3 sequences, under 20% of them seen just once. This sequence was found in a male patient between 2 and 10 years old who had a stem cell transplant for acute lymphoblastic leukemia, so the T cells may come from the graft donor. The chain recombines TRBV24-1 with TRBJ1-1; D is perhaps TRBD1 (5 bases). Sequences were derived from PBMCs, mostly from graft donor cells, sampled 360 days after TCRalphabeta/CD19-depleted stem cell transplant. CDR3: CATSGGGKAFF. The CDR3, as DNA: TGTGCCACCAGTGGGGGCGGGAAAGCTTTCTTT.